A single sample is the source of the 29 T cell receptor beta chains below, sequenced in a study of a mutant IDH1 vaccine in newly diagnosed glioma (dated by TCRdb to about 2021). Libraries were constructed by the immunoSEQ multiplex PCR assay. The source is immuneACCESS, and TCRdb retained only in-frame sequences with V and J called. Part of the clones is not carried over; for the studies checked, unresolved V genes explain less than half of this, and the remainder is unexplained. This sample holds some 87,000 clones; 70% to 90% were observed only once. The ten biggest clones cover around 5% of the sample. Taken with the paper, the label for time point translates to: week 47, end of study. Each vaccine dose was 300 ug of a 20-mer mutant IDH1 peptide in Montanide, given subcutaneously with topical imiquimod. For these TCRs, the target antigens are not known. The material was PBMCs, obtained from a glioma patient whose treatment included an IDH1 peptide vaccine. Every receptor here comes from a man aged 40-55 years with glioma.

The chain is built from TRBV9 and TRBJ1-2; 7 bases are a match to TRBD1. Losses at the gene ends were 4 bases for V and 4 bases for J; bases not matched to a gene: 13. CDR1 is SGDLS, CDR2 YYNGEE, per germline. The CDR3 is made up of 16 amino acids. The CDR3 spells CASSPGTAAAIYGYTF. The CDR3 DNA is TGTGCCAGCAGCCCAGGGACAGCAGCAGCGATCTATGGCTACACCTTC.

The rearrangement links TRBV5-6 to TRBJ2-5, with 11 bases matching TRBD1. V shed 1 base, J shed 5 bases, and the junction held 7 bases outside the gene matches. The CDR3 has 16 amino acids. In germline, CDR1 is SGHDT, CDR2 YYEEEE. Here the CDR3 reads CASSLTRTGGDETQYF. CDR3 in DNA: TGTGCCAGCAGCTTGACCCGGACAGGGGGCGACGAGACCCAGTACTTC.

The V gene is TRBV7-5, the J gene TRBJ1-5; TRBD1, as called in the table, went unchecked against the DNA. TRBV7-5 is labeled a pseudogene. The CDR3 contains 14 residues. This CDR3 is CASSPTGSNQPQHF. Written as DNA, the CDR3 is TGTGCCAGCAGCCCGACAGGGAGCAATCAGCCCCAGCATTTT.

The rearrangement links TRBV4-2 to TRBJ1-2; a weak D match, TRBD1 (5 bases). Germline V CDR1 and CDR2: LGHNA, YNFKEQ. Trimming cost V 3 bases and J 4 bases, with 18 bases left between them. This CDR3 contains 16 residues. CDR3 sequence reads: CASSHEVPRESYGYTF. The CDR3 region has the DNA TGTGCCAGCAGCCATGAGGTACCCAGGGAGTCCTATGGCTACACCTTC.

This rearrangement joins TRBV28 to TRBJ1-2; D is unclear. The CDR3 runs to 13 residues. Germline CDR1 reads MDHEN; CDR2 reads SYDVKM. The germline V and J ends were trimmed by 6 bases and 5 bases, with 13 bases remaining between them. The CDR3 protein is CASRQPNNYGYTF. DNA of the CDR3: TGTGCCAGCAGGCAGCCGAACAATTATGGCTACACCTTC.

In its sample, this clone was seen once. The chain links TRBV6-1 to TRBJ2-3, with D unclear. V was cut by 11 bases and J by 3 bases, with 15 bases left in between. From germline, CDR1 is MNHNS and CDR2 SASEGT. This CDR3 spans 13 amino acids. CDR3 loop: CAGNRRTTDTQYF. The DNA for the CDR3 is TGTGCCGGAAACCGACGTACGACAGATACGCAGTATTTT.

The chain employs TRBV28 and TRBJ2-7; 9 bases agree with TRBD1. The CDR3 has 16 residues. Trimming cost V 1 base and J 2 bases; bases outside gene matches: 6. Germline lookup yields CDR1 MDHEN and CDR2 SYDVKM. DNA for the CDR3: TGTGCCAGCAGTTTATACGGACAGGGGACTCCCTACGAGCAGTACTTC. Translation gives CASSLYGQGTPYEQYF.

The chain has TRBV15 and TRBJ2-2; a weak D match, TRBD1 (6 bases). Germline values: CDR1 LNHNV, CDR2 YYDKDF (reference sequence). The ends were cut back, 9 bases at V and 4 bases at J, with 18 bases in the middle. This CDR3 contains 15 residues. In nucleotides, the CDR3 is TGTGCCACTCGTACTACAGGGCCTAGCACCGGGGAGCTGTTTTTT. This sequence encodes CATRTTGPSTGELFF.

The chain combines TRBV6-4 with TRBJ1-1; D is perhaps TRBD1 (5 bases). The CDR3 loop spans 13 amino acids. Germline V lookup: CDR1 MRHNA, CDR2 SNTAGT. V gave up 4 bases and J gave up 6 bases, with 12 bases separating them. Here the CDR3 DNA reads TGTGCCAGCAGTGTTCTCGAGGGGTCTGAAGCTTTCTTT. This gives the protein CASSVLEGSEAFF.

J is TRBJ2-7 and V is TRBV19, with D tentatively TRBD1 (5 bases). The CDR3 length is 14 residues. Germline V gives CDR1 LNHDA, CDR2 SQIVND (reference sequence). The germline V and J ends were trimmed by 2 bases and 3 bases, with 11 bases remaining between them. CDR3 protein: CASSIPGQHYEQYF. CDR3 sequence (DNA): TGTGCCAGTAGTATACCCGGACAACACTACGAGCAGTACTTC.

This clone was recorded a few times. CDR3 residues: CASSVGLNQPQHF. Here the CDR3 DNA reads TGTGCCAGCAGCGTTGGCCTCAATCAGCCCCAGCATTTT. The chain has TRBV9 and TRBJ1-5; D unclear. The germline V and J ends were trimmed by 2 bases and 3 bases, with 6 bases remaining between them. There are 13 residues in the CDR3. Germline CDR1 is SGDLS and CDR2 is YYNGEE.

In DNA form, the CDR3 reads TGTGCCAGCAGCTTAGAACAGGGAGGCTCCTACAATGAGCAGTTCTTC. This encodes CASSLEQGGSYNEQFF. The chain recombines TRBV7-9 with TRBJ2-1, with D tentatively TRBD1 or TRBD2 (6 bases each). This CDR3 is 16 amino acids long. Germline CDR1 is SEHNR and CDR2 is FQNEAQ (reference sequence). The germline V and J ends were trimmed by 1 base and 0 bases, with 10 bases remaining between them.

The V gene is TRBV10-3, the J gene TRBJ1-6; D may be TRBD1 (6 bases). The CDR3 is 16 residues long. V lost 4 bases, J lost 5 bases, and 15 bases lay in between. The germline gives CDR1 ENHRY, CDR2 SYGVKD. The CDR3 sequence is CAISAHQGMDNSPLHF. CDR3 bases: TGTGCCATCAGTGCACACCAGGGGATGGATAATTCACCCCTCCACTTT.

This clone has only one observation. This sequence joins TRBV29-1 and TRBJ1-1; 9 bases are shared with TRBD1. Looked up from germline, CDR1 is SQVTM and CDR2 is ANQGSEA. The ends lost 7 bases at V and 6 bases at J; junction bases unmatched: 9. The CDR3 consists of 13 residues. The CDR3 coding sequence is TGCAGCGCCGAGGGACAGGGCGTACCTGAAGCTTTCTTT. It encodes CSAEGQGVPEAFF.

The V call is TRBV5-4, the J call TRBJ1-4, with TRBD1 matching over 9 bases. Germline V gene data show CDR1 as SGHNT and CDR2 as YYREEE (reference sequence). This CDR3 has 15 residues. With 2 bases clipped from V and 4 bases from J, the junction kept 3 bases outside the gene matches. DNA for the CDR3: TGTGCCAGCAGCTTAGCGACAGGGGGTAATGAAAAACTGTTTTTT. Translation: CASSLATGGNEKLFF.

V is TRBV19 and J is TRBJ2-5; D could derive from TRBD1 or TRBD2 (5 bases each). CDR1 and CDR2 (germline): LNHDA, SQIVND (reference sequence). V was clipped by 4 bases and J by 5 bases, with 17 bases between them. The CDR3 is made up of 15 amino acids. The CDR3: CASSKWGSGIETQYF. For the CDR3, the DNA is TGTGCCAGTAGTAAATGGGGCAGCGGAATCGAGACCCAGTACTTC. Looking up the rest from reference TRBV19 and TRBJ2-5 gives the full variable domain: DGGITQSPKYLFRKEGQNVTLSCEQNLNHDAMYWYRQDPGQGLRLIYYSQIVNDFQKGDIAEGYSVSREKKESFPLTVTSAQKNPTAFYLCASSKWGSGIETQYFGPGTRLLVL.

This sequence joins TRBV6-1 and TRBJ2-5; TRBD1 or TRBD2 may be the D gene (6 bases each). This CDR3 is 15 amino acids long. Germline CDR1 and CDR2: MNHNS and SASEGT. V shed 3 bases and J shed 4 bases, with 15 bases lying between them. The CDR3 nucleotides read TGTGCCAGCAGTGAGCAGTGGGGGGCTAGAGAGACCCAGTACTTC. Protein sequence: CASSEQWGARETQYF.

This clone was picked up a small number of times. V usage is TRBV9 and J usage is TRBJ1-4; D is ambiguous. Trimming shortened V by 1 base and J by 3 bases, and 10 bases separated the two germline ends. The CDR3 sequence is 15 residues long. The germline CDR1 and CDR2 sequences are SGDLS and YYNGEE. The DNA for the CDR3 is TGTGCCAGCAGCGTATCTGACCGAGCTAATGAAAAACTGTTTTTT. Its translation: CASSVSDRANEKLFF. The full variable domain, with the rest looked up from reference TRBV9 and TRBJ1-4, is DSGVTQTPKHLITATGQRVTLRCSPRSGDLSVYWYQQSLDQGLQFLIQYYNGEERAKGNILERFSAQQFPDLHSELNLSSLELGDSALYFCASSVSDRANEKLFFGSGTQLSVL.

The chain links TRBV2 to TRBJ2-3; 9 nucleotides match TRBD1. The CDR3 covers 15 residues. Germline trimming cut 4 bases from V and 5 bases from J; bases unmatched to any gene: 7. CDR1 is SNHLY and CDR2 is FYNNEI in the germline V gene. CDR3 nucleotides: TGTGCCAGCAGTGCGTACCCGGGACAGGGAGATACGCAGTATTTT. Translating it yields CASSAYPGQGDTQYF.

V and J are TRBV2 and TRBJ2-3, with 9 positions matching TRBD2. The trim removed 5 bases at V and 6 bases at J, leaving 9 bases unmatched. This CDR3 is built from 15 residues. Germline CDR1 is SNHLY and CDR2 is FYNNEI. In DNA, the CDR3 is TGTGCCAGCAGTTCCCTACTAGCGGGTGCTGATACGCAGTATTTT. Translated: CASSSLLAGADTQYF. Combining the CDR3 with reference TRBV2 and TRBJ2-3 gives the whole variable domain EPEVTQTPSHQVTQMGQEVILRCVPISNHLYFYWYRQILGQKVEFLVSFYNNEISEKSEIFDDQFSVERPDGSNFTLKIRSTKLEDSAMYFCASSSLLAGADTQYFGPGTRLTVL.

As regards this clone: The identical CDR3 is also encoded by other nucleotide sequences in the sample. The chain employs TRBV30 and TRBJ1-5, with D uncertain. The CDR3 spans 13 residues. Trimming stripped 2 bases from V and 3 bases from J, with 8 bases between. From germline, CDR1 is GTSNPN and CDR2 SVGIG (reference sequence). Here the CDR3 DNA reads TGTGCCTGGAGTTCGGGCAACAATCAGCCCCAGCATTTT. Encoded protein: CAWSSGNNQPQHF.

This clone was observed a handful of times. Distinct nucleotide sequences in the sample also encode this CDR3. This chain connects TRBV4-3 to TRBJ2-1; TRBD2 is a possible D gene (6 bases). Between the trimmed V and J ends, which lost 3 bases and 1 base, there was a span of 10 bases. The CDR3 runs 15 residues. The germline V gene encodes CDR1 LGHNA and CDR2 YSLEER. The CDR3 bases are TGCGCCAGCAGCCAGGAGGGCAGGTCCTACAATGAGCAGTTCTTC. Protein product: CASSQEGRSYNEQFF.

The chain recombines TRBV18 with TRBJ1-1; D is ambiguous. Trimming pared 4 bases from V and 8 bases from J, leaving 23 bases between. Germline V gives CDR1 KGHSH, CDR2 LQKENI. The CDR3 consists of 16 residues. The DNA of the CDR3 is TGTGCCAGCTCACTCCTATCCGGGTTCGATCTGTGGGAAGCTTTCTTT. This codes for CASSLLSGFDLWEAFF.

Only a few counts were recorded for this clone. V is TRBV2 and J is TRBJ2-5, with unresolved D. The ends were cut back, 3 bases at V and 6 bases at J, with 11 bases in the middle. Germline CDR1 SNHLY, CDR2 FYNNEI. The CDR3 is made up of 13 amino acids. The chain's CDR3 is CASSETADKTQYF. CDR3 bases: TGTGCCAGCAGTGAGACTGCCGACAAGACCCAGTACTTC.

The chain is built from TRBV10-2 and TRBJ2-3; D gene uncertain. This CDR3 spans 13 amino acids. Germline values: CDR1 WSHSY, CDR2 SAAADI. V shed 2 bases and J shed 4 bases, with 7 bases lying between them. CDR3 DNA: TGCGCCAGCAGTGAGAGTGGGCCAGATACGCAGTATTTT. It specifies CASSESGPDTQYF.

Concerning this clone itself: The junction does not match germline at one end; this may be a read error. V is TRBV7-7 and J is TRBJ2-6, with D unresolved. The CDR3 runs 14 residues. Germline CDR1 reads SSHAT; CDR2 reads FNYEAQ (reference sequence). For the CDR3, the DNA is TGTGCTAGCAGCTTAGGGTCTGGGGCCAACGTCCTGACTTTC. This translates into CASSLGSGANVLTF.

The gene calls are TRBV28 and TRBJ1-2; 7 bases align to TRBD1. CDR3 length equals 15 residues. V lost 4 bases to trimming and J lost 8 bases; unmatched junction nucleotides: 13. In germline, CDR1 is MDHEN, CDR2 SYDVKM. The CDR3 region has the DNA TGTGCCAGCAGTTCTACGACAGGGTTGCTGGGGGGCTACACCTTC. Its protein is CASSSTTGLLGGYTF.

The rearrangement links TRBV19 to TRBJ2-5; D unclear. CDR3 size: 13 residues. CDR1 and CDR2 (germline): LNHDA, SQIVND (reference sequence). V lost 5 bases to trimming and J lost 7 bases, with 14 bases between them. The CDR3 spells CASSQQTTGTQYF. CDR3 DNA: TGTGCCAGTAGTCAACAGACAACGGGGACCCAGTACTTC.

The V call is TRBV25-1, the J call TRBJ1-2; possibly TRBD1 for D (6 bases). Deletions cut 1 base from V and 8 bases from J, with 14 bases between. CDR1 is MGHDK, CDR2 SYGVNS, per germline. CDR3 length: 14 residues. The CDR3 spells CASSEFRQDTGYTF. The CDR3 coding sequence is TGTGCCAGCAGTGAATTCCGACAGGACACGGGCTACACCTTC.